This paragraph reports one TCR beta chain. Run at survey level, the immunoSEQ assay was version v3.0. Sequenced by immunoSEQ multiplex PCR; TCRdb stores in-frame clones only, minus some. The table lists under 45,000 clones, about 94% of them singletons. V was cut by 3 bases and J by 10 bases, with 19 bases left in between. Germline lookup yields CDR1 MDHEN and CDR2 SYDVKM. The CDR3 runs to 15 residues. The sample comes from a study of long-term antiretroviral therapy in people with HIV. The receptor's source is a man aged 30-40 years with HIV. Sequenced material: unsorted PBMCs, taken roughly 9.5 years after starting antiretroviral therapy. The rearrangement links TRBV28 to TRBJ1-5; no firm D call. The CDR3 here is CASSFFSGGEAPQHF. The DNA of the CDR3 is TGTGCCAGCAGTTTTTTCTCAGGCGGGGAAGCCCCCCAGCATTTT.